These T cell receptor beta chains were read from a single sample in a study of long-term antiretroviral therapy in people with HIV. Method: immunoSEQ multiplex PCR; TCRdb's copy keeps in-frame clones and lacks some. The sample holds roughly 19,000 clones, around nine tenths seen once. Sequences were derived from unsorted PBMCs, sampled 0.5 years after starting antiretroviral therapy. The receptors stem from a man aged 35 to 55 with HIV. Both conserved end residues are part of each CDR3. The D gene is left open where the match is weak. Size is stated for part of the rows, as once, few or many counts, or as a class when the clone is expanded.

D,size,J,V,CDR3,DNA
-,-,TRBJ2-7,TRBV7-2,CASSPFRSEQYF,TGTGCCAGCAGCCCATTCAGGTCCGAGCAGTACTTC
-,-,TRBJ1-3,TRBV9,CASSANGNSGNTIYF,TGTGCCAGCAGCGCGAACGGGAACTCTGGAAACACCATATATTTT
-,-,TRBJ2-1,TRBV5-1,CASSLGGKPGNEQFF,TGCGCCAGCAGCTTGGGGGGGAAGCCAGGAAATGAGCAGTTCTTC
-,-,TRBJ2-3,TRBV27,CASSPYLQGFTDTQYF,TGTGCCAGCAGCCCTTACCTACAGGGCTTCACAGATACGCAGTATTTT
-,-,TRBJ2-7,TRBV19,CASTPGYDRRYEQYF,TGTGCCAGTACCCCAGGTTACGACAGGCGATACGAGCAGTACTTC
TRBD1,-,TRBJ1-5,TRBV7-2,CASSLWTGVNQPQHF,TGTGCCAGCAGCTTATGGACAGGGGTAAATCAGCCCCAGCATTTT
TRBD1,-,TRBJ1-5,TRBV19,CATNRDSYQPQHF,TGTGCCACGAACCGGGACAGCTATCAGCCCCAGCATTTT
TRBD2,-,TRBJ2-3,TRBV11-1,CASSLTSGITDTQYF,TGTGCCAGCAGCCTGACTAGCGGGATCACAGATACGCAGTATTTT
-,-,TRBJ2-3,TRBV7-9,CASVSRRTDTQYF,TGTGCCTCTGTAAGTAGGCGCACAGATACGCAGTATTTT
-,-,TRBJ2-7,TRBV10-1,CASSRDPSSYEQYF,TGCGCCAGCTCCCGGGACCCTAGCTCCTACGAGCAGTACTTC
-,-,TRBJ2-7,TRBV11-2,CASSLGSGPQSSYEQYF,TGTGCCAGCAGCTTAGGGTCGGGCCCCCAGAGCTCCTACGAGCAGTACTTC
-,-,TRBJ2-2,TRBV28,CASHDTNTGELFF,TGTGCCAGTCACGACACGAACACCGGGGAGCTGTTTTTT
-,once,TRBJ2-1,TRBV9,CASSAGTEQFF,TGTGCCAGCAGCGCCGGGACCGAGCAGTTCTTC
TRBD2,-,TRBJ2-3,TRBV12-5,CASDTDGTSGPTSTDTQYF,TGTGCTAGTGACACAGACGGGACTAGCGGCCCTACTAGCACAGATACGCAGTATTTT
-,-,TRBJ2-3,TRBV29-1,CSVGGGSTDTQYF,TGCAGCGTGGGAGGGGGGAGCACAGATACGCAGTATTTT
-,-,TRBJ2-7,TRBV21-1,CASSKGDRDSYEQYF,TGTGCCAGCAGCAAAGGGGACAGGGACTCCTACGAGCAGTACTTC
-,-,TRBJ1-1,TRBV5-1,CASSLSMNTEAFF,TGCGCCAGCAGCTTGAGCATGAACACTGAAGCTTTCTTT
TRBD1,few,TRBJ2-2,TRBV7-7,CASSPEGGAGELFF,TGTGCCAGCAGCCCCGAAGGGGGCGCCGGGGAGCTGTTTTTT
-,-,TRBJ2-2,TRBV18,CASSPPGGFSGELFF,TGTGCCAGCTCACCTCCCGGGGGATTCTCCGGGGAGCTGTTTTTT
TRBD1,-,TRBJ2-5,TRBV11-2,CASSRRQGVETQYF,TGTGCCAGCAGCCGCAGACAGGGAGTGGAGACCCAGTACTTC
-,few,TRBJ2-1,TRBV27,CASSLFSYNEQFF,TGTGCCAGCAGTTTGTTCTCCTACAATGAGCAGTTCTTC
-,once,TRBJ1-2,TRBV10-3,CAISPGPLWGYTF,TGTGCCATCAGCCCGGGTCCCCTCTGGGGCTACACCTTC
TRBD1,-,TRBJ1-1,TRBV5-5,CASSSLSNRGAPGNTEAFF,TGTGCCAGCAGCTCATTGTCCAACAGGGGGGCCCCGGGGAACACTGAAGCTTTCTTT
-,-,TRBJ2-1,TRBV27,CASRDWGYNEQFF,TGTGCCAGCAGGGATTGGGGCTACAATGAGCAGTTCTTC
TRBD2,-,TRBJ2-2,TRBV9,CASSVGAGDYTGELFF,TGTGCCAGCAGCGTAGGGGCGGGAGATTACACCGGGGAGCTGTTTTTT
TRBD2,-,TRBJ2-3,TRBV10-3,CAITSGGPDTQYF,TGTGCCATCACTAGCGGGGGGCCAGATACGCAGTATTTT
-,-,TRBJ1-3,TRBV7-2,CASSPGQPSGNTIYF,TGTGCCAGCAGCCCCGGACAGCCCTCTGGAAACACCATATATTTT
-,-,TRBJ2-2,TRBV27,CASSHNTPGLNTGELFF,TGTGCCAGCAGTCACAACACTCCGGGGCTAAACACCGGGGAGCTGTTTTTT
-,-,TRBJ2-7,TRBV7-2,CASSGGGHEQYF,TGTGCCAGCAGCGGGGGCGGGCACGAGCAGTACTTC
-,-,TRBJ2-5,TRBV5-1,CASSSGDRDEETQYF,TGCGCCAGCAGCTCCGGAGACCGGGACGAAGAGACCCAGTACTTC
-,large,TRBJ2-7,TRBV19,CASSIAPYSYEQYF,TGTGCCAGTAGTATTGCTCCCTACTCCTACGAGCAGTACTTC
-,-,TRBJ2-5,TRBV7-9,CASSTLGGETQYF,TGTGCCAGCAGCACCTTGGGGGGAGAGACCCAGTACTTC
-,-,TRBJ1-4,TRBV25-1,CASSELIGATNEKLFF,TGTGCCAGCAGTGAATTAATTGGCGCAACTAATGAAAAACTGTTTTTT
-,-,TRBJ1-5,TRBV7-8,CASSLVGSQPQHF,TGTGCCAGCAGCTTAGTAGGGAGCCAGCCCCAGCATTTT
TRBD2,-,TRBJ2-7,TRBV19,CASRGAGGLVEQYF,TGTGCCAGCAGGGGAGCGGGAGGTCTCGTCGAGCAGTACTTC
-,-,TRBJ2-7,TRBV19,CASNPGEPYEQYF,TGTGCCAGTAATCCGGGTGAACCTTACGAGCAGTACTTC
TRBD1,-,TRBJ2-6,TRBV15,CATSMLPGQGLIGANVLTF,TGTGCCACCAGCATGCTTCCGGGACAGGGTCTTATTGGGGCCAACGTCCTGACTTTC
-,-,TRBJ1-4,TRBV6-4,CASSEDPGEKLFF,TGTGCCAGCAGTGAAGACCCGGGTGAAAAACTGTTTTTT
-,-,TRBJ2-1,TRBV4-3,CASSQDWEYNEQFF,TGCGCCAGCAGCCAAGATTGGGAGTACAATGAGCAGTTCTTC
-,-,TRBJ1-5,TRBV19,CASSIWVPFSNQPQHF,TGTGCCAGTAGTATATGGGTCCCCTTTAGCAATCAGCCCCAGCATTTT
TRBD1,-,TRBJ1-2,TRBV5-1,CASSGLTGADGYTF,TGCGCCAGCAGCGGACTGACAGGGGCAGATGGCTACACCTTC
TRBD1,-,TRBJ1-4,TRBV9,CASSAGGTNEKLFF,TGTGCCAGCAGCGCAGGGGGCACTAATGAAAAACTGTTTTTT
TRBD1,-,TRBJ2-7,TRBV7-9,CASRLTVAGGCYEQYF,TGTGCCAGCAGACTGACGGTGGCAGGGGGTTGCTACGAGCAGTACTTC
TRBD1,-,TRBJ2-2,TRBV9,CASSPRQGNTGELFF,TGTGCCAGCAGCCCGAGACAGGGGAACACCGGGGAGCTGTTTTTT
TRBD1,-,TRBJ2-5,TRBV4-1,CASSRLSDRGRETQYF,TGCGCCAGCAGCCGCTTATCGGACAGGGGGCGAGAGACCCAGTACTTC
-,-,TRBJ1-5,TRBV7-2,CASSLVGGNQPQHF,TGTGCCAGCAGCTTAGTGGGCGGAAATCAGCCCCAGCATTTT
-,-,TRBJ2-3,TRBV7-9,CASSFSSTDTQYF,TGTGCCAGCAGCTTCTCTAGCACAGATACGCAGTATTTT
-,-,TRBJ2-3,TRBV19,CASRADPSTDTQYF,TGTGCCAGTAGGGCGGACCCTAGCACAGATACGCAGTATTTT
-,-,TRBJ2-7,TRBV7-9,CASSSTDSYEQYF,TGTGCCAGCAGCTCCACCGATTCCTACGAGCAGTACTTC
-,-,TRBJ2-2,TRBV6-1,CASRREGGAAGELFF,TGTGCCAGCAGGCGGGAAGGGGGCGCAGCCGGGGAGCTGTTTTTT
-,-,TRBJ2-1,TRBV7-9,CASSYIWEGGGARDNEQFF,TGTGCCAGCAGCTATATATGGGAAGGAGGAGGGGCCAGGGACAATGAGCAGTTCTTC
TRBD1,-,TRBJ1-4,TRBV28,CASSPRGQGAEKLFF,TGTGCCAGCAGTCCCCGGGGACAGGGAGCTGAAAAACTGTTTTTT
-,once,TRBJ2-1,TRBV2,CASMNRRDPSSYNEQFF,TGTGCCAGCATGAATCGAAGGGACCCGAGCTCCTACAATGAGCAGTTCTTC
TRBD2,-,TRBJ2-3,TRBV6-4,CASSDSGGTDTQYF,TGTGCCAGCAGTGACAGCGGGGGCACAGATACGCAGTATTTT
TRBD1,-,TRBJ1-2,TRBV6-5,CATSPGTDRDGYTF,TGTGCCACCAGTCCCGGGACAGACAGAGATGGCTACACCTTC